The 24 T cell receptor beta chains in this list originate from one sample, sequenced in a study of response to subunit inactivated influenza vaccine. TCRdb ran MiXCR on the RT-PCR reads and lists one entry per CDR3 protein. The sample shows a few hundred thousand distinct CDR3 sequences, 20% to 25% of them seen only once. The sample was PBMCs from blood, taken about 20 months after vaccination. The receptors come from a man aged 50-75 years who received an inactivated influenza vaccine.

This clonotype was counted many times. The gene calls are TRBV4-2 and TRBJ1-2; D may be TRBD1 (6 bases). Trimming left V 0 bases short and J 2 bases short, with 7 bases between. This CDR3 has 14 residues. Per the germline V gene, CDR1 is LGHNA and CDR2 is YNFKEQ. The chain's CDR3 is CASSQEQGNYGYTF. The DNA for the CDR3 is TGTGCCAGCAGCCAAGAACAGGGAAACTATGGCTACACCTTC.

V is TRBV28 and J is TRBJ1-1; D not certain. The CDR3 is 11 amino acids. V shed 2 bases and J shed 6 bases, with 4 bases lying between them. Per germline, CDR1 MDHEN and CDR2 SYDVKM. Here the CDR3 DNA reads TGTGCCAGCAGTTTACCCTCTGAAGCTTTCTTT. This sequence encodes CASSLPSEAFF.

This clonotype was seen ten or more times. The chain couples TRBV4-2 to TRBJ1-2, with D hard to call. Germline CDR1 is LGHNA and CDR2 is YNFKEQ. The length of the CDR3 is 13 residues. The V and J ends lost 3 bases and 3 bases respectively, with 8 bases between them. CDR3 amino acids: CASSQDGYYGYTF. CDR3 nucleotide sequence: TGTGCCAGCAGCCAGGACGGATACTATGGCTACACCTTC.

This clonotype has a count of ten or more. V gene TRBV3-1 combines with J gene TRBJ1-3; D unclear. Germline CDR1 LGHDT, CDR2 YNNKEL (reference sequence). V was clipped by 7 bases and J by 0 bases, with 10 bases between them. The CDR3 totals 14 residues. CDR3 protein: CASKQTSSGNTIYF. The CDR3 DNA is TGTGCCAGCAAGCAGACCAGCTCTGGAAACACCATATATTTT.

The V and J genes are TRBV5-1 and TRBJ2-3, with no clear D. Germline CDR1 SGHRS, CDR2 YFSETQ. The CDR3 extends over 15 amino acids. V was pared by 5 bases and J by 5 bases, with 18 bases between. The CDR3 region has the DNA TGCGCCAGCAGACAACGCCCGCAGGCAATAGATACGCAGTATTTT. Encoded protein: CASRQRPQAIDTQYF.

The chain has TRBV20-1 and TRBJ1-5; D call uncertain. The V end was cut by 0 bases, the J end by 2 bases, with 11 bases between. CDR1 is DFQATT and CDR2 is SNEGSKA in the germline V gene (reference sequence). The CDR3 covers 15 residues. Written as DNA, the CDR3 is TGCAGTGCTAGAGATCCCGGTGGGGGCAATCAGCCCCAGCATTTT. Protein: CSARDPGGGNQPQHF.

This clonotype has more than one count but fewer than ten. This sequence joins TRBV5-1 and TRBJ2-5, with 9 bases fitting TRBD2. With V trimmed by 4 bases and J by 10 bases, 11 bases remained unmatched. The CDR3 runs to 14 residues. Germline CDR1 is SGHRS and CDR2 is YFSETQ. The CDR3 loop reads CASSLTTSGVVQYF. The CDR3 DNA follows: TGCGCCAGCAGCCTCACGACTAGCGGCGTCGTCCAGTACTTC.

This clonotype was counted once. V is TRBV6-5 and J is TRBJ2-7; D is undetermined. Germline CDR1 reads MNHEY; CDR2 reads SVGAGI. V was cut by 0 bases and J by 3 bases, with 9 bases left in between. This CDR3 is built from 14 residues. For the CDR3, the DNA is TGTGCCAGCAGTTACTCGGGAATTGGCTACGAGCAGTACTTC. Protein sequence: CASSYSGIGYEQYF.

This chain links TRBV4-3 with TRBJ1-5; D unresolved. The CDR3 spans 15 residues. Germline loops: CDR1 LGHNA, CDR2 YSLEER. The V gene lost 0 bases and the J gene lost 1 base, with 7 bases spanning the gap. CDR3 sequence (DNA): TGCGCCAGCAGCCAAGATTACAGAAGCAATCAGCCCCAGCATTTT. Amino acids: CASSQDYRSNQPQHF.

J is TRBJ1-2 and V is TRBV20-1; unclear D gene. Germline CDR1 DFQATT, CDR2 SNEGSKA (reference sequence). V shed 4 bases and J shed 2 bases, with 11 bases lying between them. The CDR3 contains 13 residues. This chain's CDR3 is CSATTLLNYGYTF. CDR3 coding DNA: TGCAGTGCTACCACCCTTCTCAACTATGGCTACACCTTC.

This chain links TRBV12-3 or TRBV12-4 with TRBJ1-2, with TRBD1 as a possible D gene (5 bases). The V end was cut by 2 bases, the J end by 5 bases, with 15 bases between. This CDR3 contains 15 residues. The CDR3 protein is CASSLSGASVYGYTF. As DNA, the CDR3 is TGTGCCAGCAGTTTATCCGGGGCCTCTGTTTATGGCTACACCTTC.

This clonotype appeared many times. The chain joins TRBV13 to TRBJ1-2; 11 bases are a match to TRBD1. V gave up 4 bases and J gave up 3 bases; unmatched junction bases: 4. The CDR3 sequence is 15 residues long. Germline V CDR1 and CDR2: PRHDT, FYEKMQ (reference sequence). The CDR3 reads CASSSGQGGDYGYTF. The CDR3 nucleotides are TGTGCCAGCAGCTCGGGACAGGGGGGAGACTATGGCTACACCTTC. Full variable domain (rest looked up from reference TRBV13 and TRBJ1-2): AAGVIQSPRHLIKEKRETATLKCYPIPRHDTVYWYQQGPGQDPQFLISFYEKMQSDKGSIPDRFSAQQFSDYHSELNMSSLELGDSALYFCASSSGQGGDYGYTFGSGTRLTVV.

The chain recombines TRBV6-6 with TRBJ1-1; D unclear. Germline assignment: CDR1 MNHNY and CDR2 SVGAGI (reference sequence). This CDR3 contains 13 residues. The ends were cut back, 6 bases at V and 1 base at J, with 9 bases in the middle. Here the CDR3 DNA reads TGTGCCAGCAGCCCCAGGAAGAACACTGAAGCTTTCTTT. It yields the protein CASSPRKNTEAFF.

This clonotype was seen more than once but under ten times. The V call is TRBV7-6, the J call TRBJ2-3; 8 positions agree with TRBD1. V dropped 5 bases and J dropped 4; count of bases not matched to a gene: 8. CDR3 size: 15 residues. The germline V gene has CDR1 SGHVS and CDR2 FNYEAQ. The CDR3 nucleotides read TGTGCCAGCAGCCGCAGGACAGGGCCGGCAGATACGCAGTATTTT. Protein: CASSRRTGPADTQYF. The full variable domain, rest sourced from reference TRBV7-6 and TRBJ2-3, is GAGVSQSPRYKVTKRGQDVALRCDPISGHVSLYWYRQALGQGPEFLTYFNYEAQQDKSGLPNDRFSAERPEGSISTLTIQRTEQRDSAMYRCASSRRTGPADTQYFGPGTRLTVL.

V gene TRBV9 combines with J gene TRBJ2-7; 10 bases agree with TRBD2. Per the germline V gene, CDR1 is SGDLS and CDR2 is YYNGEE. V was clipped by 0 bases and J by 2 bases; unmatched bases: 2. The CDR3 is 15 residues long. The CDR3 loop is CASSVDSGRAYEQYF. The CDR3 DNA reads TGTGCCAGCAGCGTAGACAGCGGGAGGGCCTACGAGCAGTACTTC. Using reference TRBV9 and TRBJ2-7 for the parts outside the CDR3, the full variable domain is DSGVTQTPKHLITATGQRVTLRCSPRSGDLSVYWYQQSLDQGLQFLIQYYNGEERAKGNILERFSAQQFPDLHSELNLSSLELGDSALYFCASSVDSGRAYEQYFGPGTRLTVT.

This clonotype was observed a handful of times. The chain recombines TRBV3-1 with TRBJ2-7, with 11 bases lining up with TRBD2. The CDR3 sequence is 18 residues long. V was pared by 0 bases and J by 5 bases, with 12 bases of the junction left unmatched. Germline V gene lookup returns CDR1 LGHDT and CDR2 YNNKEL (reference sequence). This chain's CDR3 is CASSQERVLAGGTHEQYF. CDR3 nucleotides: TGTGCCAGCAGCCAAGAAAGGGTTTTAGCGGGAGGGACCCACGAGCAGTACTTC.

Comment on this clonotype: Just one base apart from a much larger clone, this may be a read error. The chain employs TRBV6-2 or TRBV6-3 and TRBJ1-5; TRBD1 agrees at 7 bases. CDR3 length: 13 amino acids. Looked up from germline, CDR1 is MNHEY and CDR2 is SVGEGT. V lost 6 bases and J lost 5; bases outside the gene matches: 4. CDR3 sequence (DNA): TGTGCCAGCAGGGACAGGCCGGATCAGCCCCAGCATTTT. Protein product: CASRDRPDQPQHF.

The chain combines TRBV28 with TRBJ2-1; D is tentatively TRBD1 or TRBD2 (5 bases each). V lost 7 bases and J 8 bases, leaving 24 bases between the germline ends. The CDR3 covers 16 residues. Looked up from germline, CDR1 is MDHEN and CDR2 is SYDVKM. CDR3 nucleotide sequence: TGTGCCAGCACCCCTGCCTCTAGCCCAAGAGGGGATGAGCAGTTCTTC. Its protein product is CASTPASSPRGDEQFF.

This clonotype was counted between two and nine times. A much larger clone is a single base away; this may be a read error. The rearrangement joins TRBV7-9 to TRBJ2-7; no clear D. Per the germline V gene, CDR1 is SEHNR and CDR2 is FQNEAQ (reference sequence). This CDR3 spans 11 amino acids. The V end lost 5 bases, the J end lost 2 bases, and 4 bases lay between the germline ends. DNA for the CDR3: TGTGCCAGCAGCCCGACCTACGAGCAGTACTTC. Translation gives CASSPTYEQYF.

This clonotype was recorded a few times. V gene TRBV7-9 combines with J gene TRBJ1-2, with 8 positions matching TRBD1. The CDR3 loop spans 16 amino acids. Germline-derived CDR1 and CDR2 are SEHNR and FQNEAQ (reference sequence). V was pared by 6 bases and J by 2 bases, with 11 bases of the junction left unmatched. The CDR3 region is CASSRGTGPRNYGYTF. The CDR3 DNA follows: TGTGCCAGCAGTCGAGGGACAGGTCCCCGGAACTATGGCTACACCTTC. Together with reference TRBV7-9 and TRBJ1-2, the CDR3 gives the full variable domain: DTGVSQNPRHKITKRGQNVTFRCDPISEHNRLYWYRQTLGQGPEFLTYFQNEAQLEKSRLLSDRFSAERPKGSFSTLEIQRTEQGDSAMYLCASSRGTGPRNYGYTFGSGTRLTVV.

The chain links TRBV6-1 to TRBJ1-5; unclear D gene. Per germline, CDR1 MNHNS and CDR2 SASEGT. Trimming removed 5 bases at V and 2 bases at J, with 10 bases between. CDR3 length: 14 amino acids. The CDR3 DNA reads TGTGCCAGCAGTCCACCGGAGGGCAATCAGCCCCAGCATTTT. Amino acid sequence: CASSPPEGNQPQHF.

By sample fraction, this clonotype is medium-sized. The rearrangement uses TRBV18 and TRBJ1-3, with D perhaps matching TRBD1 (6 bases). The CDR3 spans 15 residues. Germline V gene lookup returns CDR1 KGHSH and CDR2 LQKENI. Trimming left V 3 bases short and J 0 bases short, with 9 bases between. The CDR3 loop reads CASSPTGLSGNTIYF. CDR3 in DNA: TGTGCCAGCTCACCGACAGGCCTCTCTGGAAACACCATATATTTT.

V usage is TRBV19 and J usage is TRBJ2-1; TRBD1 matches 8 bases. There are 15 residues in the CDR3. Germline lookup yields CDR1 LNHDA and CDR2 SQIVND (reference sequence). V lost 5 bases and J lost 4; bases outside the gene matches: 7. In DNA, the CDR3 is TGTGCCAGTAGTCCCTGGGACAGGCAATACAATGAGCAGTTCTTC. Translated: CASSPWDRQYNEQFF.

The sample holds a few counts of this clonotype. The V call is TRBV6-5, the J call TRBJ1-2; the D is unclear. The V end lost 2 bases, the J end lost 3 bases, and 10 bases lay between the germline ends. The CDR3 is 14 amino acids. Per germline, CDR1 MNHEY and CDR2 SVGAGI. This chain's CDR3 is CASSYARAYYGYTF. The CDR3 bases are TGTGCCAGCAGTTACGCCCGGGCCTACTATGGCTACACCTTC.